These T cell receptor beta chains were read from a single sample in a study of beta chain features in type 1 diabetes. TCRdb's copy holds only in-frame clones and misses some; the assay was immunoSEQ multiplex PCR. The sample carries 300,000 to 350,000 clones, around 9.3% recorded once. Specimen: central memory CD4+ T cells from blood. These receptors originate from a man aged 25 to 45 with type 1 diabetes. Both conserved end residues are trimmed from each CDR3.

len | j_gene | v_gene | CDR3aa
10 | TRBJ2-3 | TRBV5-1 | ASSTGTDTQY
14 | TRBJ2-3 | TRBV13 | ASSPISLAGSHTQY
12 | TRBJ1-2 | TRBV5-6 | ASSRGRTSGGYT
9 | TRBJ2-7 | TRBV5-1 | ASSLGYEQY
14 | TRBJ2-3 | TRBV4-2 | ASSPSGGAMKDTQY
14 | TRBJ1-4 | TRBV5-4 | ASSLGKTGMNEKLF
10 | TRBJ2-3 | TRBV11-2 | ASSLEGRTQY
15 | TRBJ1-3 | TRBV7-9 | ASSFSRDRGPGNTIY
17 | TRBJ2-2 | TRBV7-2 | ASSATRDSSGVNTGELF
11 | TRBJ1-4 | TRBV21-1 | ASSRGGGQKLF
13 | TRBJ2-7 | TRBV11-2 | ASSLDRQPSYEQY
14 | TRBJ2-6 | TRBV6-5 | ASSYSGRPGANVLT
12 | TRBJ1-5 | TRBV6-1 | ASIKQERNQPQH
10 | TRBJ2-5 | TRBV14 | ASSQDSGTQY
12 | TRBJ1-1 | TRBV6-5 | ASSYSPANTEAF
13 | TRBJ1-6 | TRBV7-2 | ASSLAQLNNSPLH
11 | TRBJ2-5 | TRBV11-2 | ASSLTGTPPGY
13 | TRBJ2-5 | TRBV7-2 | ASSSPTGGMETQY
11 | TRBJ1-5 | TRBV2 | ASSDEHNQPQH
15 | TRBJ2-1 | TRBV13 | ASSLSPGLGGVDEQF
15 | TRBJ2-5 | TRBV27 | ASSPRTSGGYLETQY
13 | TRBJ2-3 | TRBV7-8 | ASSLGYSRTDTQY
12 | TRBJ2-7 | TRBV7-2 | ASSSGQVSYEQY
13 | TRBJ1-6 | TRBV7-2 | ASSLVGQTNSPLH
15 | TRBJ2-3 | TRBV5-4 | ASSFYLGGGHTDTQY
11 | TRBJ2-5 | TRBV6-1 | ASSEAPRQTQY
13 | TRBJ2-7 | TRBV4-3 | ASSQDQDSRYEQY
13 | TRBJ1-4 | TRBV28 | ASSLKRTTNEKLF
10 | TRBJ1-2 | TRBV10-3 | ASGQNIYGYT
13 | TRBJ2-7 | TRBV14 | ASSTSGGQSYEQY
9 | TRBJ1-1 | TRBV7-9 | ASSRLSEAF
12 | TRBJ2-7 | TRBV7-2 | ASSSSSGAYEQY
12 | TRBJ2-1 | TRBV27 | ASSWTVLTGEQF
12 | TRBJ2-1 | TRBV7-2 | ASSFGGGLEKQF
11 | TRBJ2-3 | TRBV5-6 | ASSFNVADTQY
12 | TRBJ1-6 | TRBV6-1 | ASSEGQPNSPLH
13 | TRBJ2-1 | TRBV6-1 | ASSEGGGPANEQF
12 | TRBJ2-4 | TRBV10-3 | AISEGYSKNIQY
14 | TRBJ1-6 | TRBV5-4 | ASSWGVIGFNSPLH
12 | TRBJ2-2 | TRBV29-1 | SVRTGGATGELF
14 | TRBJ2-3 | TRBV7-9 | ASSFLAAKGTDTQY
11 | TRBJ2-5 | TRBV25-1 | ASSRVGGETQY
17 | TRBJ2-1 | TRBV7-8 | ASSLAWFGAGGAQGEQF
9 | TRBJ2-2 | TRBV20-1 | SAPNTGELF
10 | TRBJ1-5 | TRBV29-1 | SVKQGNQPQH
13 | TRBJ1-5 | TRBV18 | ASSPSADSNQPQH
14 | TRBJ2-1 | TRBV7-2 | ASSLGPGGPIDEQF
12 | TRBJ1-4 | TRBV15 | ATSYGGAREKLF
12 | TRBJ2-3 | TRBV11-2 | ASSLAWVADTQY
13 | TRBJ2-7 | TRBV19 | ASPPLDRGPYEQY
12 | TRBJ2-3 | TRBV18 | ASSRDSSTDTQY
17 | TRBJ2-1 | TRBV28 | ASSTPKTSGGAAYNEQF